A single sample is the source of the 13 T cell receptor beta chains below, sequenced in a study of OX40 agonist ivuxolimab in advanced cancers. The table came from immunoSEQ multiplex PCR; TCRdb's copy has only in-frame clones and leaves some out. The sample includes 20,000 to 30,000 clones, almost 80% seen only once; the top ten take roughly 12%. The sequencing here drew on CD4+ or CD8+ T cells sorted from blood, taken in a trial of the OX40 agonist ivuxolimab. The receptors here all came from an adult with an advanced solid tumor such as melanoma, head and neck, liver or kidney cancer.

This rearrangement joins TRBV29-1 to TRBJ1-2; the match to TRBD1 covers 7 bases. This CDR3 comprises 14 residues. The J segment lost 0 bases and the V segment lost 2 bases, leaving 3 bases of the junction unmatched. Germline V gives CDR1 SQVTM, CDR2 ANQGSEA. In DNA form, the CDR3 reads TGCAGCGTTGAACAGGGGGATCCTAACTATGGCTACACCTTC. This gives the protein CSVEQGDPNYGYTF.

The CDR3 sequence is CASSYFGTGHGEQFF. For the CDR3, the DNA is TGTGCCAGCAGTTACTTTGGGACAGGGCACGGTGAGCAGTTCTTC. V and J are TRBV6-5 and TRBJ2-1, with 9 bases fitting TRBD1. Germline V CDR1 and CDR2: MNHEY, SVGAGI. CDR3 size: 15 residues. V was clipped by 1 base and J by 9 bases; unmatched bases: 7.

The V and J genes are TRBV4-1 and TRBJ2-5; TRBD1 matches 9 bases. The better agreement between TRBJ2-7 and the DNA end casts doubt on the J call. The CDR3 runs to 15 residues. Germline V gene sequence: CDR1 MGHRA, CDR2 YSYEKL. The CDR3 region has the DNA TGCGCCAGCAGCTCCAGGGACAGGGAAAATGGCGAGCAGTACTTC. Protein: CASSSRDRENGEQYF.

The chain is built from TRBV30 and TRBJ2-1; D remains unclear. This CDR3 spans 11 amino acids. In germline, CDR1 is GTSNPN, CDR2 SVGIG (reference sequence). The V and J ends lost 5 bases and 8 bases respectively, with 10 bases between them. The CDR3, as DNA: TGTGCCTGGGGTAGGACGGATGAGCAGTTCTTC. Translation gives CAWGRTDEQFF.

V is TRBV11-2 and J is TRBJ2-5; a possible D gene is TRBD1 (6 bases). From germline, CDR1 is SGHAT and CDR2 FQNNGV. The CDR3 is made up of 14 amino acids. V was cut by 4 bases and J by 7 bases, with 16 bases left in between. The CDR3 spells CASSSLGGSGTQYF. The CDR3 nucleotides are TGTGCCAGCAGCTCTCTAGGGGGTTCCGGGACCCAGTACTTC.

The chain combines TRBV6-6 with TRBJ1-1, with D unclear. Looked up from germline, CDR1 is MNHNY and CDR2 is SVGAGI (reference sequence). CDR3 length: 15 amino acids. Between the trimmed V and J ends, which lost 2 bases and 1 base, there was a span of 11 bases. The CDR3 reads CASSYGRQPNTEAFF. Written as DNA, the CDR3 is TGTGCCAGCAGTTACGGTAGGCAGCCGAACACTGAAGCTTTCTTT.

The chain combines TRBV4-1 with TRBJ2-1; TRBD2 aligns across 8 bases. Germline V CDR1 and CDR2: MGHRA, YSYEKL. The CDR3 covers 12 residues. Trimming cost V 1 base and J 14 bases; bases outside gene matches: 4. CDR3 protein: CASSQAGLDKFF. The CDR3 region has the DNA TGCGCCAGCAGCCAAGCGGGACTAGATAAGTTCTTC.

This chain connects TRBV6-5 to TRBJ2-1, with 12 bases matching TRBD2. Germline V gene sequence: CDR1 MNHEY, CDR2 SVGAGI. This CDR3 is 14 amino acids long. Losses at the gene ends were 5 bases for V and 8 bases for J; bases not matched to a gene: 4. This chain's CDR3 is CASSLAGGPDEQFF. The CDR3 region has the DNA TGTGCCAGCAGTCTAGCGGGGGGGCCCGATGAGCAGTTCTTC.

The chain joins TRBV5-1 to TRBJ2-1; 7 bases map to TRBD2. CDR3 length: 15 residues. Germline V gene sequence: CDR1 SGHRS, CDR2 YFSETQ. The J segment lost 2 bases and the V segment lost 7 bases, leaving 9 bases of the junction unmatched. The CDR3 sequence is CASRGGTYTYNEQFF. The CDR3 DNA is TGCGCCAGCCGGGGAGGGACCTATACCTACAATGAGCAGTTCTTC. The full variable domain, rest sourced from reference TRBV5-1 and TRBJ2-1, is KAGVTQTPRYLIKTRGQQVTLSCSPISGHRSVSWYQQTPGQGLQFLFEYFSETQRNKGNFPGRFSGRQFSNSRSEMNVSTLELGDSALYLCASRGGTYTYNEQFFGPGTRLTVL.

CDR3 DNA: TGTGCCAGCAGGACAGGGCGCTACTCTGGAAACACCATATATTTT. Translating gives CASRTGRYSGNTIYF. The rearrangement links TRBV6-5 to TRBJ1-3; the match to TRBD1 covers 7 bases. The CDR3 spans 15 residues. The germline CDR1 and CDR2 sequences are MNHEY and SVGAGI. V lost 6 bases to trimming and J lost 0 bases; unmatched junction nucleotides: 5.

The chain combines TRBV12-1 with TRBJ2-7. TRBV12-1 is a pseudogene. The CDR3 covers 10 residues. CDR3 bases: TGTGCCAGCAGCTACTACGAGCAGTACTTC. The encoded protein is CASSYYEQYF.

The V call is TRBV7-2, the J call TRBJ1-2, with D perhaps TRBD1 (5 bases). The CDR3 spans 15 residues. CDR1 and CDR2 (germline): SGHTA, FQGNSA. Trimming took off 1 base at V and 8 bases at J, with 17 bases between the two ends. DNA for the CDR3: TGTGCCAGCAGCTTAGTTCAGACAGCAACGGGGGGCTACACCTTC. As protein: CASSLVQTATGGYTF.

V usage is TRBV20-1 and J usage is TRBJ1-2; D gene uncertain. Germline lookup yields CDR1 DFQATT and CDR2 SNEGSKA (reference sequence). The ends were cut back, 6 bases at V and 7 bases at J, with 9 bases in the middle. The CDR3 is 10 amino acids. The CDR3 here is CSAPMSGYTF. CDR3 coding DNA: TGCAGTGCCCCTATGAGTGGCTACACCTTC.